This TCR beta chain stems from a study of blood T cell repertoires in COVID-19. Study details: Samples taken during acute and convalescent COVID-19 were collected in the United States, Italy and Spain.

Germline CDR1 MNHEY, CDR2 SVGEGT. The CDR3 consists of 15 residues. Trimming cost V 1 base and J 1 base, with 10 bases left between them. TCRdb's copy holds only in-frame clones and misses some; the assay was immunoSEQ multiplex PCR. The sample has roughly 150,000 clones, about 90% seen once. The sequence was obtained from a woman in her seventies with acute or convalescent COVID-19. Sample: peripheral blood. This sequence joins TRBV6-2 or TRBV6-3 and TRBJ1-1; no clear D. The CDR3 nucleotides are TGTGCCAGCAGTTACTGGGCCCTATCGAACACTGAAGCTTTCTTT. Protein sequence: CASSYWALSNTEAFF.